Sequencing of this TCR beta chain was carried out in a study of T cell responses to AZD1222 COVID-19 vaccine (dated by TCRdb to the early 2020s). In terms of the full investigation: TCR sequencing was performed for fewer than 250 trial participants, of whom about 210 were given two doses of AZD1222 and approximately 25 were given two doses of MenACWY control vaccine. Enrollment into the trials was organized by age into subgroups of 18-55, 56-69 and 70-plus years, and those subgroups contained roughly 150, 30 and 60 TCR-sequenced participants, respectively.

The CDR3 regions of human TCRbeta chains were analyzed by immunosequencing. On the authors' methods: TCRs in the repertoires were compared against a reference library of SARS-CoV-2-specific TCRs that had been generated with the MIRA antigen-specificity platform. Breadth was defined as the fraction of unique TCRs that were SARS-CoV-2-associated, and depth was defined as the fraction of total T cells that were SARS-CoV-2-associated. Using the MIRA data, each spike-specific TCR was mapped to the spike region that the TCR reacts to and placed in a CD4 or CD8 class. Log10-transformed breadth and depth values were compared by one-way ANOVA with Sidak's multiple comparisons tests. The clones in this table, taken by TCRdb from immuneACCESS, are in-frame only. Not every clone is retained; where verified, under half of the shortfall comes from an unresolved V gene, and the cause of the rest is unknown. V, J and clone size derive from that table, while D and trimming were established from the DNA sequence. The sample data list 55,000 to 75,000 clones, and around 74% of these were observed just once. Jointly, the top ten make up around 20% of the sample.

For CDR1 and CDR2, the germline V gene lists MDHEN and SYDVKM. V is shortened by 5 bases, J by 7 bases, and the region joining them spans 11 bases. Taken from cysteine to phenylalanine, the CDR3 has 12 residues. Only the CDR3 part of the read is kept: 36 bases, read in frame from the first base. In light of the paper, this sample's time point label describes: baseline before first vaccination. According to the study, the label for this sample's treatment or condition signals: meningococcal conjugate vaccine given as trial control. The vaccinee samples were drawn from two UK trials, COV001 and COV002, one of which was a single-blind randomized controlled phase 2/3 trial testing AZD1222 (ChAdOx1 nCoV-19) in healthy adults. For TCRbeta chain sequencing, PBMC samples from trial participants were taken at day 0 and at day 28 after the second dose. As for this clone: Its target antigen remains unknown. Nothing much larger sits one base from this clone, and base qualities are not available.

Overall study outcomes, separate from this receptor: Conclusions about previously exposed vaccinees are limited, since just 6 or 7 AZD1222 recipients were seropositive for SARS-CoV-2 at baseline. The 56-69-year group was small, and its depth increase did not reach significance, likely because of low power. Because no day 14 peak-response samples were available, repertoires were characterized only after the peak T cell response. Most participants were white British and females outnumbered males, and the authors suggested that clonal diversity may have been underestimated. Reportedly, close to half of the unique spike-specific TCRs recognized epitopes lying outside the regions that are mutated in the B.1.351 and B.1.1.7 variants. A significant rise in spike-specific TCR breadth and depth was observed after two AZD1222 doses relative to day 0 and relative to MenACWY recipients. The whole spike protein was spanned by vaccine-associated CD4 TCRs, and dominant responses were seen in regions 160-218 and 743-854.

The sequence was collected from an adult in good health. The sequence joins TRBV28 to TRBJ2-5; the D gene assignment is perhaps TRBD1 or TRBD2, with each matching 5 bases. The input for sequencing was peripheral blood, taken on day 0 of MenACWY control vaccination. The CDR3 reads CASSLGVMTQYF. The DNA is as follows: TGTGCCAGCAGTCTGGGGGTTATGACCCAGTACTTC.